Shown below are 18 T cell receptor beta chains from a single sample sequenced in a study of naive and memory T cell subsets. Both TRBC1 and TRBC2 were covered by a beta constant-region primer of two equimolar oligonucleotides. TCRdb redid the calling of the UMI-ligation and nested PCR reads with MiXCR, one entry per CDR3 protein. The data show some 85,000 distinct CDR3 sequences, over 10% seen once. Material for sequencing was central memory CD4+ T cells from blood. The receptors were sampled from a human donor in good health.

This chain joins TRBV20-1 and TRBJ2-2; the match to TRBD1 covers 10 bases. The germline V gene encodes CDR1 DFQATT and CDR2 SNEGSKA (reference sequence). This CDR3 spans 15 amino acids. The ends lost 4 bases at V and 6 bases at J; junction bases unmatched: 8. CDR3: CSATLGTGVSGELFF. The CDR3 region has the DNA TGCAGTGCTACCCTCGGGACAGGGGTGTCCGGGGAGCTGTTTTTT.

This clonotype turned up a few times. The chain links TRBV20-1 to TRBJ1-1; D may be TRBD1 (6 bases). V was trimmed by 5 bases and J by 6 bases, leaving 25 bases between them. Germline CDR1 is DFQATT and CDR2 is SNEGSKA (reference sequence). The CDR3 consists of 16 residues. CDR3 sequence: CSARTVVFQRFAEAFF. The CDR3 DNA reads TGCAGTGCTCGGACAGTCGTATTTCAACGGTTCGCTGAAGCTTTCTTT.

This clonotype occurred many times. For the CDR3, the DNA is TGTGCCAGCAGTTACCCGACTAGCGGGAGCCGCTCCTACGAGCAGTACTTC. Protein product: CASSYPTSGSRSYEQYF. The chain is built from TRBV6-6 and TRBJ2-7, with 12 bases aligning to TRBD2. The CDR3 loop spans 17 amino acids. Looked up from germline, CDR1 is MNHNY and CDR2 is SVGAGI (reference sequence). Trimming removed 2 bases from V and 0 bases from J; junction bases left unmatched: 5.

This chain joins TRBV6-6 and TRBJ2-5; the match to TRBD2 covers 7 bases. Germline V gene data show CDR1 as MNHNY and CDR2 as SVGAGI (reference sequence). J lost 3 bases, V lost 5 bases, and 0 bases had no gene match. The CDR3 is 12 residues long. CDR3 nucleotides: TGTGCCAGCAGTGGGGGGGAAGAGACCCAGTACTTC. It is translated as CASSGGEETQYF.

This clonotype came up many times. The rearrangement joins TRBV7-2 to TRBJ1-1; 7 bases are a match to TRBD1. The CDR3 length is 14 residues. Germline loops: CDR1 SGHTA, CDR2 FQGNSA. V shed 6 bases, J shed 5 bases, and the junction held 9 bases outside the gene matches. CDR3 sequence reads: CASRQTTGVTEAFF. The DNA of the CDR3 is TGTGCCAGCAGACAAACTACAGGGGTGACTGAAGCTTTCTTT.

This clonotype occurred many times. The rearrangement uses TRBV7-3 and TRBJ1-1; the D is unclear. V was clipped by 5 bases and J by 0 bases, with 10 bases between them. Germline CDR1 SGHTA, CDR2 FQGTGA. The CDR3 is 14 residues long. CDR3 in amino acids: CASSLQAVNTEAFF. The CDR3 region has the DNA TGTGCCAGCAGCCTTCAGGCAGTGAACACTGAAGCTTTCTTT.

This chain joins TRBV5-4 and TRBJ2-7; 7 nucleotides agree with TRBD2. Unmatched junction bases numbered 8, after V lost 4 bases and J lost 1 base. Germline CDR1 is SGHNT and CDR2 is YYREEE (reference sequence). The CDR3 runs 15 residues. CDR3 coding DNA: TGTGCCAGCAGCCTTGACGCGGGAGCGTCCTACGAGCAGTACTTC. Residues: CASSLDAGASYEQYF.

The table lists this clonotype with many counts. The chain links TRBV11-2 to TRBJ2-1; TRBD2 aligns across 11 bases. The CDR3 has 15 residues. Trimming cost V 5 bases and J 6 bases; bases outside gene matches: 6. Germline CDR1 is SGHAT and CDR2 is FQNNGV. The CDR3 nucleotides are TGTGCCAGCAGCGCCGCACTAGCGGGAGCCAATGAGCAGTTCTTC. Translated: CASSAALAGANEQFF.

The table lists this clonotype with a few counts. This chain connects TRBV19 to TRBJ2-1; a weak D match, TRBD2 (6 bases). The CDR3 is made up of 12 amino acids. Germline assignment: CDR1 LNHDA and CDR2 SQIVND (reference sequence). V was trimmed by 7 bases and J by 8 bases, leaving 12 bases between them. In nucleotides, the CDR3 is TGTGCCAGTACCTCGGGACTGCATGAGCAGTTCTTC. It encodes CASTSGLHEQFF.

The genes are TRBV12-3 or TRBV12-4 and TRBJ2-7; D unresolved. Trimming removed 5 bases at V and 0 bases at J, with 14 bases between. There are 15 residues in the CDR3. The CDR3 is CASSESLPGSYEQYF. The CDR3 DNA is TGTGCCAGCAGTGAAAGTCTTCCGGGCTCCTACGAGCAGTACTTC.

This clonotype showed up many times. The CDR3 sequence: CASTLQGSGGREQYF. The CDR3, as DNA: TGTGCCAGCACCCTTCAAGGTTCGGGAGGGCGGGAGCAGTACTTC. The J gene is TRBJ2-7, the V gene TRBV6-5, with TRBD2 matching over 8 bases. Looked up from germline, CDR1 is MNHEY and CDR2 is SVGAGI. Losses at the gene ends were 7 bases for V and 7 bases for J; bases not matched to a gene: 15. This CDR3 comprises 15 residues.

The CDR3 DNA is TGTGCCAGCAGTTTAGCGCTTGGCAATCAGCCCCAGCATTTT. Residues: CASSLALGNQPQHF. V is TRBV12-3 or TRBV12-4 and J is TRBJ1-5; no clear D. Deletions cut 0 bases from V and 2 bases from J, with 5 bases between. The CDR3 is 14 amino acids.

V usage is TRBV6-1 and J usage is TRBJ2-6; D gene uncertain. The CDR3 loop spans 13 amino acids. Germline V gene lookup returns CDR1 MNHNS and CDR2 SASEGT. V lost 7 bases and J lost 4, with 8 bases in between. The CDR3 DNA follows: TGTGCCAGCACAGGCCGGGGGGCCAACGTCCTGACTTTC. It specifies CASTGRGANVLTF.

This clonotype was detected only a few times. The rearrangement joins TRBV6-1 to TRBJ1-5, with TRBD1 identical over 8 bases. This CDR3 is 15 amino acids long. V shed 7 bases and J 3 bases; nucleotides not matched to a gene: 8. Per germline, CDR1 MNHNS and CDR2 SASEGT. The DNA for the CDR3 is TGTGCCAGCAACTACAGACAGGGGACCAATCAGCCCCAGCATTTT. Its protein is CASNYRQGTNQPQHF.

V is TRBV24-1 and J is TRBJ2-3, with D possibly matching TRBD2 (7 bases). CDR1 is KGHDR and CDR2 is SFDVKD in the germline V gene. Trimming pared 5 bases from V and 3 bases from J, leaving 17 bases between. There are 16 residues in the CDR3. Written as DNA, the CDR3 is TGTGCCACCAGTGGGGGGCTAGCGGCAATTACAGATACGCAGTATTTT. It yields the protein CATSGGLAAITDTQYF.

This clonotype came up a few times. This chain links TRBV20-1 with TRBJ2-1; D possibly corresponds to TRBD2 (7 bases). CDR3 length: 18 amino acids. Per germline, CDR1 DFQATT and CDR2 SNEGSKA (reference sequence). The V and J ends lost 3 bases and 0 bases respectively, with 21 bases between them. CDR3 region: CSARPGGRGLSSYNEQFF. In DNA, the CDR3 is TGCAGTGCTAGGCCTGGAGGGCGGGGGCTCAGCTCCTACAATGAGCAGTTCTTC.

This clonotype was counted many times. V and J are TRBV6-2 or TRBV6-3 and TRBJ2-7, with 11 bases lining up with TRBD2. CDR3 length: 15 residues. Germline V gene data show CDR1 as MNHEY and CDR2 as SVGEGT. The trim removed 7 bases at V and 2 bases at J, leaving 7 bases unmatched. DNA for the CDR3: TGTGCCAGCACTCGTCCGGGACTAGCGGCCTACGAGCAGTACTTC. This codes for CASTRPGLAAYEQYF.

This clonotype was observed a few times. The rearrangement joins TRBV5-1 to TRBJ2-3, with D unresolved. Germline values: CDR1 SGHRS, CDR2 YFSETQ. V lost 3 bases and J lost 0, with 2 bases in between. The CDR3 consists of 12 residues. CDR3 bases: TGCGCCAGCAGCTGGAGCACAGATACGCAGTATTTT. It specifies CASSWSTDTQYF.